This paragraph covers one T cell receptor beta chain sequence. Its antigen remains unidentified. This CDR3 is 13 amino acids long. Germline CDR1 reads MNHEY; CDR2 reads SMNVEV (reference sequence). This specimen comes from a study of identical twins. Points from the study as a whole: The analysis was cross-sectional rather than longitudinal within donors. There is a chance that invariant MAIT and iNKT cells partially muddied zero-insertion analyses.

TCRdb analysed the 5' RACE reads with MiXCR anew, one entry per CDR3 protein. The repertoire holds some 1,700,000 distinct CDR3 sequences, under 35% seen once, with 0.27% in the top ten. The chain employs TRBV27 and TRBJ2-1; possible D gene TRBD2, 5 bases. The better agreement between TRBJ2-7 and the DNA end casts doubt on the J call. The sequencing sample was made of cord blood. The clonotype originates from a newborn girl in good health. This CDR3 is CASSQTYYNEQYF. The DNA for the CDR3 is TGTGCTTCTAGCCAAACCTATTACAATGAGCAGTACTTC.